These 6 T cell receptor beta chains share one sample of origin, sequenced in a study of T cell responses to AZD1222 COVID-19 vaccine. Libraries were prepared by immunoSEQ multiplex PCR; TCRdb keeps only in-frame clonotypes and omits some of them. The sample shows tens of thousands of clones, 83% of them seen only once. The sequencing here drew on peripheral blood, taken on day 0 of AZD1222 vaccination. The source is an adult in good health.

The chain joins TRBV3-1 (or the pseudogene TRBV3-2) to TRBJ1-1; 7 bases align to TRBD1. The CDR3 sequence is 14 residues long. J was trimmed by 4 bases and V by 4 bases; bases with no gene match: 6. Germline assignment: CDR1 LGHDT and CDR2 YNNKEL (reference sequence). As DNA, the CDR3 is TGTGCCAGCAGCCTGGAGCAGGGGGGCACTGAAGCTTTCTTT. As protein: CASSLEQGGTEAFF.

The chain has TRBV25-1 and TRBJ2-2, with D possibly being TRBD1 (7 bases). Trimming took 8 bases from V and 1 from J, leaving 14 bases between them. Germline values: CDR1 MGHDK, CDR2 SYGVNS. The CDR3 sequence is 15 residues long. The CDR3 region is CASAPRDRNTGELFF. CDR3 DNA: TGTGCCAGCGCGCCGCGGGACAGGAACACCGGGGAGCTGTTTTTT.

This sequence joins TRBV28 and TRBJ1-1; D uncertain. The length of the CDR3 is 13 residues. Germline-derived CDR1 and CDR2 are MDHEN and SYDVKM. V lost 1 base and J 2 bases, leaving 5 bases between the germline ends. The CDR3 reads CASSLSVNTEAFF. The CDR3 DNA sequence: TGTGCCAGCAGTTTATCCGTAAACACTGAAGCTTTCTTT.

The chain carries TRBV2 and TRBJ2-2; 10 bases are a match to TRBD2. The CDR3 contains 14 residues. Germline V gene lookup returns CDR1 SNHLY and CDR2 FYNNEI. V shed 3 bases and J 7 bases; nucleotides not matched to a gene: 2. The DNA for the CDR3 is TGTGCCAGCAGTGAGCGGACTAGCGGCGGGGAGCTGTTTTTT. Its protein product is CASSERTSGGELFF. The variable domain in full, completed from reference TRBV2 and TRBJ2-2, reads EPEVTQTPSHQVTQMGQEVILRCVPISNHLYFYWYRQILGQKVEFLVSFYNNEISEKSEIFDDQFSVERPDGSNFTLKIRSTKLEDSAMYFCASSERTSGGELFFGEGSRLTVL.

The chain has TRBV5-8 and TRBJ1-3; no firm D call. V was shortened by 7 bases and J by 5 bases, with 4 bases between the two germline ends. Germline CDR1 SGHTS, CDR2 YDEGEE. The CDR3 runs to 10 residues. The CDR3 here is CASLRNTIYF. In nucleotides, the CDR3 is TGTGCCAGCTTACGAAACACCATATATTTT.

The genes are TRBV30 and TRBJ1-5, with a tentative D call TRBD1 (5 bases). The CDR3 consists of 14 residues. Germline-derived CDR1 and CDR2 are GTSNPN and SVGIG (reference sequence). V lost 0 bases and J 4 bases, leaving 10 bases between the germline ends. The CDR3 spells CAWSVRGDNQPQHF. CDR3 nucleotide sequence: TGTGCCTGGAGTGTACGGGGGGATAATCAGCCCCAGCATTTT.